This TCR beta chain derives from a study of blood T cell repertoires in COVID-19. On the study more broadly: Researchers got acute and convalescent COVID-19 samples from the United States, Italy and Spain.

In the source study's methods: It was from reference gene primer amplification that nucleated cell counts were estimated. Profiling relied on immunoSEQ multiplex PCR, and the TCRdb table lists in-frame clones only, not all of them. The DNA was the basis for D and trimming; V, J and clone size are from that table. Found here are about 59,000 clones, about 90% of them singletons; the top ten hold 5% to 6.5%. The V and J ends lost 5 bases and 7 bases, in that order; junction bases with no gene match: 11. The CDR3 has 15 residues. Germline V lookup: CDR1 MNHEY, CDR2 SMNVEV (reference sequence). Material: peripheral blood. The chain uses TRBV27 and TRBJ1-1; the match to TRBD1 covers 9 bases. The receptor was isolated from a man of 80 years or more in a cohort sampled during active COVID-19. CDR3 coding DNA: TGTGCCAGCAGTCAACGGGACAGGGTAGGGAATGAAGCTTTCTTT. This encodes CASSQRDRVGNEAFF.